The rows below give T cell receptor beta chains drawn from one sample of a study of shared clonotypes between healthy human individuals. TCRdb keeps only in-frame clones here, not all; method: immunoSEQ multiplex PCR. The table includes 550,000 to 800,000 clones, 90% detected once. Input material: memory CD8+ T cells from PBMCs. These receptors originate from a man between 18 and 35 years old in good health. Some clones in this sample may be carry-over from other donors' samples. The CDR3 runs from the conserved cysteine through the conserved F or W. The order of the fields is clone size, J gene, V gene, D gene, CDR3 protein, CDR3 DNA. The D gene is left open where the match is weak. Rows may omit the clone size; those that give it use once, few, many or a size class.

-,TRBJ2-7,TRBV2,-,CASSLHRAGAYEQYF,TGTGCCAGCAGCTTACACAGGGCTGGGGCTTACGAGCAGTACTTC
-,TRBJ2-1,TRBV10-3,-,CAISEPREVYNEQFF,TGTGCCATCAGTGAACCGCGGGAAGTGTACAATGAGCAGTTCTTC
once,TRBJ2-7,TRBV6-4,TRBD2,CASSDVVTSRPHEQYF,TGTGCCAGCAGTGACGTCGTGACTAGCCGTCCCCACGAGCAGTACTTC
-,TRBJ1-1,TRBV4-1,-,CASSQEFGRGTEAFF,TGCGCCAGCAGCCAAGAATTCGGACGGGGCACTGAAGCTTTCTTT
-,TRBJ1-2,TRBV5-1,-,CASSSGRNEHGYTF,TGCGCCAGCAGCTCCGGACGAAACGAACATGGCTACACCTTC
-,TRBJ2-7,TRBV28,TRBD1,CASSGRTGVEQYF,TGTGCCAGCAGTGGAAGGACAGGGGTCGAGCAGTACTTC
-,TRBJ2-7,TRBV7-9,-,CASSTGRLYEQYF,TGTGCCAGCAGCACTGGAAGACTCTACGAGCAGTACTTC
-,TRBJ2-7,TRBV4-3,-,CASSPTLSYEQYF,TGCGCCAGCAGCCCAACTCTCTCCTACGAGCAGTACTTC
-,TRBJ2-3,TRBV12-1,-,CASPDTQYF,TGTGCCAGCCCGGATACGCAGTATTTT
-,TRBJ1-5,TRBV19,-,CASSMQGWAANQPQHF,TGTGCCAGTAGTATGCAGGGGTGGGCGGCCAATCAGCCCCAGCATTTT
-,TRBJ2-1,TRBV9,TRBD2,CASSASSGRNDEQFF,TGTGCCAGCAGCGCCTCTAGCGGGAGGAACGATGAGCAGTTCTTC
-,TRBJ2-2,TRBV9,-,CASSVGPSPTGELFF,TGTGCCAGCAGCGTAGGTCCCAGCCCGACCGGGGAGCTGTTTTTT
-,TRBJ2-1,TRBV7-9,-,CASSISRSYNEQFF,TGTGCCAGCAGCATCAGCCGTTCTTACAATGAGCAGTTCTTC
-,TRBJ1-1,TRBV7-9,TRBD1,CASSGGTAINTEAFF,TGTGCCAGCAGCGGCGGGACAGCTATAAACACTGAAGCTTTCTTT
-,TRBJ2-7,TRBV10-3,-,CATGGNSAFYEQYF,TGTGCCACTGGCGGGAATAGCGCCTTCTACGAGCAGTACTTC
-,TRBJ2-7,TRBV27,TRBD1,CASAFTFFGTGAYEQYF,TGTGCCAGCGCCTTTACCTTTTTCGGGACAGGGGCCTACGAGCAGTACTTC
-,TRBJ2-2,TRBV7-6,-,CASSFYTGELFF,TGTGCCAGCAGCTTCTACACCGGGGAGCTGTTTTTT
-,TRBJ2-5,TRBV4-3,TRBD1,CASSQDKGTGGSKTQYF,TGCGCCAGCAGCCAAGATAAAGGAACAGGGGGAAGTAAGACCCAGTACTTC
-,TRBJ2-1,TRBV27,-,CASSTRTGDNEQFF,TGTGCCAGCAGTACCCGGACGGGAGACAATGAGCAGTTCTTC
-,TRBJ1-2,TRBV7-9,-,CASSLFGVTGGDGYTF,TGTGCCAGCAGCTTATTTGGGGTTACGGGGGGCGATGGCTACACCTTC
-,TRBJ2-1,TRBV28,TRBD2,CASSPSGSYNEQFF,TGTGCCAGCAGTCCTAGCGGCTCCTACAATGAGCAGTTCTTC
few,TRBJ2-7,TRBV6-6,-,CASSYSPETYEQYF,TGTGCCAGCAGTTACTCCCCAGAAACCTACGAGCAGTACTTC
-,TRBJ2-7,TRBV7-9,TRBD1,CASSARDSPYEQYF,TGTGCCAGCAGCGCCCGGGACAGTCCCTACGAGCAGTACTTC
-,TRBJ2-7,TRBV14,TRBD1,CASSQPGQAYEQYF,TGTGCCAGCAGTCAACCGGGACAGGCCTACGAGCAGTACTTC
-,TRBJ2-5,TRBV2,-,CASTRPPQGRGETQYF,TGTGCCAGCACCAGACCACCACAGGGGCGGGGGGAGACCCAGTACTTC
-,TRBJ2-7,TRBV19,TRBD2,CASSGLAGHYEQYF,TGTGCCAGTAGTGGCCTAGCGGGACACTACGAGCAGTACTTC
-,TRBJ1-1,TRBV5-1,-,CASSPGRGNTEAFF,TGCGCCAGCAGCCCAGGTAGAGGGAACACTGAAGCTTTCTTT
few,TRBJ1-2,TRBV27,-,CASTHGGGRGGYTF,TGTGCCAGCACTCACGGGGGCGGCCGGGGGGGCTACACCTTC
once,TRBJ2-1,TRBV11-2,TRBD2,CASSRTSDFYNEQFF,TGTGCCAGCAGCCGCACTAGCGATTTTTACAATGAGCAGTTCTTC
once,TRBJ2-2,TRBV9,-,CASSSGRPAGELFF,TGTGCCAGCAGCTCTGGGCGGCCCGCCGGGGAGCTGTTTTTT
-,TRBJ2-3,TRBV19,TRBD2,CASSSRTSGRADTQYF,TGTGCCAGTAGTTCGCGGACTAGCGGGAGGGCAGATACGCAGTATTTT
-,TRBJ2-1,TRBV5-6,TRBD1,CASSLIWTGSHNEQFF,TGTGCCAGCAGCTTGATCTGGACAGGGTCTCACAATGAGCAGTTCTTC
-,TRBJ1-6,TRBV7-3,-,CASSLVGGNSPLHF,TGTGCCAGCAGCTTAGTAGGGGGTAATTCACCCCTCCACTTT
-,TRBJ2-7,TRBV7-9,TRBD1,CASSLTGQATYEQYF,TGTGCCAGCAGCTTAACGGGACAGGCGACCTACGAGCAGTACTTC
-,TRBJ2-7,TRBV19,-,CASSIAPGAAREQYF,TGTGCCAGTAGTATAGCCCCGGGAGCAGCTCGGGAGCAGTACTTC
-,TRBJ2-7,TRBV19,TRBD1,CASSIGTGAYEQYF,TGTGCCAGTAGTATCGGGACAGGAGCCTACGAGCAGTACTTC
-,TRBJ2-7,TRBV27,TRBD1,CASRKGAAISYEQYF,TGTGCCAGCAGGAAGGGGGCGGCTATCTCCTACGAGCAGTACTTC
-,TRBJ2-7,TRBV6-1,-,CASSVLSDWSSYEQYF,TGTGCCAGCAGTGTCCTTTCAGACTGGAGCTCCTACGAGCAGTACTTC
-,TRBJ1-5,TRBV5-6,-,CASSLAGGNQPQHF,TGTGCCAGCAGCTTGGCGGGAGGAAATCAGCCCCAGCATTTT
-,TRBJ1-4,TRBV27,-,CASSFSGYATNEKLFF,TGTGCCAGCAGTTTTTCCGGGTACGCAACTAATGAAAAACTGTTTTTT
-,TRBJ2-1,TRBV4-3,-,CASSQLPTEPNEQFF,TGCGCCAGCAGCCAACTCCCGACAGAGCCCAATGAGCAGTTCTTC
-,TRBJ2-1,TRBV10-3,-,CAISGAKYSYNEQFF,TGTGCCATCAGTGGGGCAAAATACTCCTACAATGAGCAGTTCTTC
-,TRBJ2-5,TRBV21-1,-,CASHPAPGVETQYF,TGTGCCAGCCACCCCGCCCCAGGGGTCGAGACCCAGTACTTC
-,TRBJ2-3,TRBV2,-,CASSGPYRVGTSGDTQYF,TGTGCCAGCAGTGGTCCCTACAGGGTCGGGACCTCGGGAGATACGCAGTATTTT
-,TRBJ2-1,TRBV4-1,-,CASSVNVGGPGAFF,TGCGCCAGCAGTGTAAACGTGGGGGGGCCCGGGGCGTTCTTC
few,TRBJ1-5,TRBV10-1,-,CASSFYTDSNQPQHF,TGCGCCAGCAGTTTTTACACAGATAGCAATCAGCCCCAGCATTTT
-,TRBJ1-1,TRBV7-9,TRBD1,CASSFRTGGTEAFF,TGTGCCAGCAGCTTCAGGACAGGGGGCACTGAAGCTTTCTTT
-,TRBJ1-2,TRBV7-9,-,CASIVPTDSNYGYTF,TGTGCCAGCATCGTCCCGACGGACTCTAACTATGGCTACACCTTC
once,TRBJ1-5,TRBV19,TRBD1,CASSILTGLTSQPQHF,TGTGCCAGTAGTATCCTGACAGGGCTTACATCCCAGCCCCAGCATTTT